This T cell receptor (beta chain) was identified in a study of T cell repertoires in cytomegalovirus infection. Study as a whole: Carrying CMV and the relevant HLA type showed in public TCR beta signatures.

This clonotype was seen only a few times. Its antigen is currently unknown. Each CDR3 protein gets one entry after TCRdb re-called the reads with MiXCR. The sample lists roughly 180,000 distinct CDR3 sequences; about 20% were seen once. CDR1 and CDR2 (germline): SGHTA, FQGNSA. The CDR3 consists of 16 residues. V was clipped by 3 bases and J by 8 bases; unmatched bases: 9. Here the sequenced sample was CD8+ T cells from cultured PBMCs, taken from culture after CMV antigen stimulation. The rearrangement uses TRBV7-2 and TRBJ2-1; 11 bases align to TRBD2. The TCR was taken from a human donor in good health (CMV status not recorded). Some clones in this sample may be carry-over from other donors' samples. CDR3 residues: CASSLNSGGAVDEQFF. The CDR3 DNA reads as TGTGCCAGCAGCTTGAATAGCGGGGGGGCCGTGGATGAGCAGTTCTTC.